This T cell receptor (beta chain) derives from a study of cytomegalovirus exposure and HLA in healthy donors. General study points: In an earlier analysis, about 90% or about 30%: the productive usage of most TCR beta V segments. A reported reduction in N-insertions relative to the 666-donor mean was seen in an Asian-associated ancestry cluster in a later analysis. Common viral pathogens seemed, in a later analysis, to connect with several of the most significant clusters.

Germline trimming cut 5 bases from V and 2 bases from J; bases unmatched to any gene: 3. This CDR3 has 15 amino acids. Germline CDR1 SEHNR, CDR2 FQNEAQ (reference sequence). On this clone: The target antigen is unknown.

PCR was performed using 60 Vbeta and 13 Jbeta primers. Sequenced by immunoSEQ multiplex PCR; TCRdb stores in-frame clones only, minus some. The sample contains tens of thousands of clones, approximately 69% of which appear only once. Input material: PBMCs. This clonotype was obtained from a boy younger than 18 in good health and CMV-seropositive. V is TRBV7-9 and J is TRBJ2-1, with 10 bases identical to TRBD2. The CDR3 loop is CASSISGGAYNEQFF. The CDR3 DNA is TGTGCCAGCAGCATAAGCGGGGGGGCCTACAATGAGCAGTTCTTC.